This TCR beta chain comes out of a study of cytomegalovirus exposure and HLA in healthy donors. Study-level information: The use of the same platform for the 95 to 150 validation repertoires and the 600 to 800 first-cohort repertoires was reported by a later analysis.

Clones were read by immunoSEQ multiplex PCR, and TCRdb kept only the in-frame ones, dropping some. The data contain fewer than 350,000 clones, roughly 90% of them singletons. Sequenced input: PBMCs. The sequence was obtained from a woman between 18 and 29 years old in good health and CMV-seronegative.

The CDR3 DNA reads TGTGCCAAGGAACCTACAGGGGAAAGGGGCTACACCTTC. Amino acids: CAKEPTGERGYTF. The chain links TRBV2 to TRBJ1-2; TRBD1 aligns across 7 bases. The V gene's germline CDR1 is SNHLY and CDR2 FYNNEI. The length of the CDR3 is 13 residues. V gave up 10 bases and J gave up 8 bases; unmatched junction bases: 13.